This passage covers 18 T cell receptor beta chains from one sample sequenced in a study of T-cell reconstitution after alpha-beta-depleted transplantation in children. The authors prepared the TCRbeta library with unique molecular identifiers. TCRdb ran MiXCR on the PCR reads and lists one entry per CDR3 protein. Among some 840,000 distinct CDR3 sequences listed, around 17% were seen once. This specimen was PBMCs, mostly from graft donor cells, taken 360 days after TCRalphabeta/CD19-depleted stem cell transplant. Receptors originate from a male patient younger than 18 who had a stem cell transplant for acute lymphoblastic leukemia, so the T cells may come from the graft donor.

The chain recombines TRBV7-9 with TRBJ2-7, with a possible D match to TRBD2 (6 bases). The length of the CDR3 is 16 residues. Germline V gene lookup returns CDR1 SEHNR and CDR2 FQNEAQ (reference sequence). Between the trimmed V and J ends, which lost 5 bases and 3 bases, there was a span of 20 bases. The CDR3 nucleotides read TGTGCCAGCAGCAGCAAGATCGGGACGGGGGACTACGAGCAGTACTTC. Translation gives CASSSKIGTGDYEQYF.

CDR3 DNA sequence: TGTGCCAGCAGCAAACGACAGGCACAAGAGACCCAGTACTTC. Protein: CASSKRQAQETQYF. The chain employs TRBV11-2 and TRBJ2-5; possibly TRBD1 for D (6 bases). The CDR3 runs 14 residues. Germline values: CDR1 SGHAT, CDR2 FQNNGV. Trimming removed 5 bases from V and 2 bases from J, with 12 bases in between.

In the case of this clonotype: The conserved phenylalanine or tryptophan normally closing the CDR3 is absent here, so this likely arose from a read error. J is TRBJ1-1 and V is TRBV5-1; tentatively, D is TRBD1 (5 bases). The CDR3 runs to 13 residues. Trimming took 4 bases from V and 6 from J, leaving 13 bases between them. Per the germline V gene, CDR1 is SGHRS and CDR2 is YFSETQ. The CDR3, as DNA: TGCGCCAGCAGCCCCCGGGACCTCGCTGAAGCTTTCTGT. Translated, it gives CASSPRDLAEAFC.

This clonotype was counted only a few times. This chain connects TRBV6-1 to TRBJ1-1, with D uncertain. Germline-derived CDR1 and CDR2 are MNHNS and SASEGT. The CDR3 extends over 13 amino acids. V lost 4 bases to trimming and J lost 3 bases, with 9 bases between them. CDR3 sequence: CASSVTPYTEAFF. The CDR3, as DNA: TGTGCCAGCAGTGTGACGCCTTACACTGAAGCTTTCTTT.

The CDR3: CASSESAPGSGSPLHF. DNA of the CDR3: TGCGCCAGCAGTGAGTCTGCCCCAGGGTCGGGGTCACCCCTCCACTTT. The V gene is TRBV10-1, the J gene TRBJ1-6; a possible D gene is TRBD1 (5 bases). The CDR3 has 16 amino acids. V dropped 0 bases and J dropped 10 bases, with 16 bases sitting between them. CDR1 and CDR2 from the germline V gene are WNHNN and SYGVQD (reference sequence).

The chain couples TRBV5-6 to TRBJ2-5; D is possibly TRBD1 (5 bases). The CDR3 sequence is 17 residues long. Germline V lookup: CDR1 SGHDT, CDR2 YYEEEE. The germline V and J ends were trimmed by 3 bases and 1 base, with 19 bases remaining between them. The CDR3 here is CASSSLYRTNPQETQYF. CDR3 coding DNA: TGTGCCAGCAGCTCCCTGTATCGGACAAATCCCCAAGAGACCCAGTACTTC.

The rearrangement links TRBV3-1 to TRBJ2-7; D gene unclear. The V gene's germline CDR1 is LGHDT and CDR2 YNNKEL (reference sequence). The CDR3 has 14 amino acids. Trimming removed 4 bases from V and 0 bases from J, with 10 bases in between. The CDR3 here is CASSPWSFSYEQYF. CDR3 sequence (DNA): TGTGCCAGCAGCCCCTGGTCCTTCTCCTACGAGCAGTACTTC.

This clonotype has just one count. V is TRBV7-6 and J is TRBJ1-3; D not resolved. Germline CDR1 reads SGHVS; CDR2 reads FNYEAQ. V lost 1 base to trimming and J lost 0 bases, with 7 bases between them. The CDR3 extends over 15 amino acids. The CDR3 DNA is TGTGCCAGCAGCTTAGGAGATTTCTCTGGAAACACCATATATTTT. Its translation is CASSLGDFSGNTIYF.

In its sample, this clonotype was seen many times. This sequence joins TRBV6-5 and TRBJ1-2; 8 bases fit TRBD1. V was clipped by 4 bases and J by 4 bases; unmatched bases: 5. CDR1 is MNHEY, CDR2 SVGAGI, per germline. The CDR3 runs 14 residues. CDR3 DNA sequence: TGTGCCAGCAGTTCGACAGGGGCAGCCTATGGCTACACCTTC. This gives the protein CASSSTGAAYGYTF.

The CDR3 DNA is TGTGCCAGCAGCTTAGATTTGGGGACAGGCTATTGGCGACAGCCCCAGCATTTT. It encodes CASSLDLGTGYWRQPQHF. The chain is built from TRBV11-2 and TRBJ1-5; TRBD1 aligns across 8 bases. The junction had 14 bases not matched to a gene; V was cut back by 0 bases and J by 7 bases. CDR1 and CDR2 (germline): SGHAT, FQNNGV. The CDR3 length is 18 residues.

This clonotype appeared a few times. This chain uses TRBV2 with TRBJ2-1, with a possible D match to TRBD2 (7 bases). There are 16 residues in the CDR3. With 6 bases removed from V and 4 bases from J, the gap between germline ends came to 19 bases. The V gene's germline CDR1 is SNHLY and CDR2 FYNNEI. Written as DNA, the CDR3 is TGTGCCAGCAGCCCGGGGGCGGGAGCGAGATACAATGAGCAGTTCTTC. Amino acid sequence: CASSPGAGARYNEQFF.

This rearrangement joins TRBV7-2 to TRBJ2-1, with D possibly being TRBD2 (6 bases). The CDR3 is 15 amino acids. V was pared by 3 bases and J by 2 bases, with 11 bases between. The germline gives CDR1 SGHTA, CDR2 FQGNSA. CDR3 in DNA: TGTGCCAGCAGCTTCAGCGGGCCTACCTACAATGAGCAGTTCTTC. It specifies CASSFSGPTYNEQFF. Using reference TRBV7-2 and TRBJ2-1 for the parts outside the CDR3, the full variable domain is GAGVSQSPSNKVTEKGKDVELRCDPISGHTALYWYRQSLGQGLEFLIYFQGNSAPDKSGLPSDRFSAERTGGSVSTLTIQRTQQEDSAVYLCASSFSGPTYNEQFFGPGTRLTVL.

The J gene is TRBJ2-5, the V gene TRBV11-3; the match to TRBD1 covers 8 bases. Trimming cost V 1 base and J 8 bases; bases outside gene matches: 9. Germline-derived CDR1 and CDR2 are SGHNT and YENEEA. This CDR3 comprises 15 residues. The CDR3 DNA is TGTGCCAGCAGCTTAGGGACCCGACAGGGGAGTACCCAGTACTTC. As protein: CASSLGTRQGSTQYF.

The chain employs TRBV29-1 and TRBJ2-5, with TRBD2 identical over 9 bases. V shed 6 bases and J 5 bases; nucleotides not matched to a gene: 7. Germline V lookup: CDR1 SQVTM, CDR2 ANQGSEA. This CDR3 is 13 amino acids long. CDR3: CSVTWTSAETQYF. The CDR3 DNA sequence: TGCAGCGTCACCTGGACTAGCGCCGAGACCCAGTACTTC.

This clonotype was detected a few times. This chain links TRBV9 with TRBJ2-2; D possibly matches TRBD1 or TRBD2 (5 bases each). The CDR3 consists of 16 residues. Between the trimmed V and J ends, which lost 3 bases and 8 bases, there was a span of 20 bases. Germline V gives CDR1 SGDLS, CDR2 YYNGEE. The CDR3 sequence is CASSGSPGTPLGELFF. CDR3 nucleotides: TGTGCCAGCAGCGGATCCCCCGGGACCCCTTTAGGGGAGCTGTTTTTT.

The chain is built from TRBV9 and TRBJ2-7; tentatively, D is TRBD1 (6 bases). The V end lost 0 bases, the J end lost 2 bases, and 12 bases lay between the germline ends. Germline values: CDR1 SGDLS, CDR2 YYNGEE. The CDR3 loop spans 15 amino acids. CDR3 region: CASSVGRGGTYEQYF. The DNA of the CDR3 is TGTGCCAGCAGCGTAGGCAGGGGCGGAACCTACGAGCAGTACTTC.

In this sample, this clonotype turned up many times. The V call is TRBV2, the J call TRBJ2-1; D unresolved. CDR1 and CDR2 from the germline V gene are SNHLY and FYNNEI. V was clipped by 8 bases and J by 0 bases, with 8 bases between them. This CDR3 is 13 amino acids long. The CDR3 bases are TGTGCCAGCGGGCCGAGCTCCTACAATGAGCAGTTCTTC. Amino acids: CASGPSSYNEQFF.

The CDR3, as DNA: TGCGCCAGCAGCCACCGGGACTTCTACGAGCAGTACTTC. Translation: CASSHRDFYEQYF. This sequence joins TRBV5-1 and TRBJ2-7, with D possibly being TRBD2 (6 bases). Trimming cost V 4 bases and J 3 bases, with 11 bases left between them. Germline values: CDR1 SGHRS, CDR2 YFSETQ. The CDR3 has 13 residues.